The present TCR beta chain was sequenced within a study of T cells after somatic rescue of genetic block. The V segment lost 4 bases and the J segment 1 base; nucleotides outside the gene matches: 4. This CDR3 contains 16 residues. Germline CDR1 and CDR2: SGDLS and YYNGEE. TCRdb's table, derived via immunoSEQ multiplex PCR, lists solely in-frame clones and lacks some. The sample yields roughly 51,000 clones, roughly 96% seen once. This sequence joins TRBV9 and TRBJ2-1; 11 nucleotides agree with TRBD2. The sequence was obtained from a child younger than two. The sample consisted of peripheral blood mononuclear cells (PBMCs). The CDR3 DNA sequence: TGTGCCAGCAGCTCAAGGACTAGCGGGTCCTACAATGAGCAGTTCTTC. Its protein is CASSSRTSGSYNEQFF.